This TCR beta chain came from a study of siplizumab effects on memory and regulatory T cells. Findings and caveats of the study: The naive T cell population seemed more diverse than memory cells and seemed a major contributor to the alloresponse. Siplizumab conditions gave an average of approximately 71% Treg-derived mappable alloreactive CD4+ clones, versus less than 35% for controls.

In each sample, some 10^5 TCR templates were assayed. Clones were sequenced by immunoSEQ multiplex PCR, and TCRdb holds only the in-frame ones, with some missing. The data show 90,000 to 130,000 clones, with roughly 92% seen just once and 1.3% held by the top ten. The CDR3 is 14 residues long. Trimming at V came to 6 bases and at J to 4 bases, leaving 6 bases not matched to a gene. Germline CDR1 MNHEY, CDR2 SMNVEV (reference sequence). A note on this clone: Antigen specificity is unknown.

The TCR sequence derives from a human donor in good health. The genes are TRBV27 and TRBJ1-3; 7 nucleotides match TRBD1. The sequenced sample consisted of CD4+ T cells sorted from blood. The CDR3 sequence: CASRAGQEGNTIYF. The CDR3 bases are TGTGCCAGCAGGGCTGGACAGGAGGGAAACACCATATATTTT.